These 5 T cell receptor beta chains were sequenced from one sample in a study of T cells expressing NK-cell markers. TCRdb reprocessed the 5' RACE reads, with one entry per CDR3 protein and no DNA. The specimen's table records 200,000 to 300,000 distinct CDR3 sequences. Input material: blood T cells: a sorted CD56 or NKG2C T cell subset, CD4+ or CD8+ T cells, or bulk PBMC T cells (not recorded which). The source is a woman between 18 and 69 years old in good health.

This chain connects TRBV6-5 to TRBJ2-1. The CDR3 is made up of 12 amino acids. The V gene's germline CDR1 is MNHEY and CDR2 SVGAGI. CDR3 amino acids: CASSRLGNEQFF.

The chain recombines TRBV29-1 with TRBJ2-5; TCRdb proposes TRBD2, but this gene call is untestable without DNA. Germline CDR1 SQVTM, CDR2 ANQGSEA. CDR3 length equals 13 residues. The CDR3 sequence is CSVRTSGQETQYF.

The chain has TRBV6-5 and TRBJ2-1; lacking DNA, the TRBD2 call made by TCRdb goes unchecked. Germline V lookup: CDR1 MNHEY, CDR2 SVGAGI. This CDR3 contains 16 residues. CDR3 region: CASSYSGSKTYNEQFF.

The chain has TRBV6-2 or TRBV6-3 and TRBJ1-5; the TCRdb D gene call, TRBD1, has no DNA to confirm it. Germline loops: CDR1 MNHEY, CDR2 SVGEGT. The CDR3 consists of 12 residues. CDR3 sequence reads: CAGGRTGQPQHF.

This sequence joins TRBV19 and TRBJ2-2; as DNA is missing, the TRBD1 call by TCRdb cannot be tested. CDR1 and CDR2 (germline): LNHDA, SQIVND (reference sequence). The CDR3 spans 14 residues. The CDR3 loop reads CASIQGAIGGELFF.